These T cell receptor beta chains were read from a single sample in a study of vaccination and CD4 T cells after COVID-19. No antigen is known for these receptors. TCRdb passed the PCR reads through MiXCR, listing each CDR3 protein once. The table includes just over 14,000 distinct CDR3 sequences, about 47% detected once. Sequenced material: CD4+ T cells from blood, cultured in vitro. The source is a human donor who had recovered from COVID-19. Each CDR3 is given with its conserved first and last residue. D genes are given only for firm matches. Size values are once, few and many counts, or a class for expanded clones, and some rows have none.

J gene	V gene	D gene	clone size	CDR3 protein	CDR3 DNA
TRBJ1-1	TRBV2	-	-	CASSYRAGSSTEAFF	TGTGCCAGCAGTTATCGGGCAGGGAGCAGCACTGAAGCTTTCTTT
TRBJ2-6	TRBV24-1	TRBD1	few	CATSDGGQGAGGANVLTF	TGTGCCACCAGTGATGGAGGACAGGGGGCAGGGGGGGCCAACGTCCTGACTTTC
TRBJ2-2	TRBV19	-	-	CASKGTGDWTGELFF	TGTGCCTCAAAGGGGACGGGAGACTGGACCGGGGAGCTGTTTTTT
TRBJ2-5	TRBV7-7	-	few	CASSPGRETQYF	TGTGCCAGCAGCCCAGGTAGAGAGACCCAGTACTTC
TRBJ1-5	TRBV21-1	-	few	CASSIGQPQHF	TGTGCCAGCAGTATAGGTCAGCCCCAGCATTTT
TRBJ2-1	TRBV7-9	-	-	CASSSLRGALNEQFF	TGTGCCAGCAGCTCCCTACGGGGCGCACTCAATGAGCAGTTCTTC
TRBJ2-7	TRBV23-1	-	once	CASSLRIVGERTYEQYF	TGCGCCAGCAGTCTCAGGATTGTGGGGGAACGGACCTACGAGCAGTACTTC
TRBJ2-3	TRBV6-1	-	-	CASSLRGSTDTQYF	TGTGCCAGCAGTCTCCGGGGTAGCACAGATACGCAGTATTTT
TRBJ2-1	TRBV7-3	TRBD1	few	CASSKQGGNEQFF	TGTGCCAGCAGCAAACAGGGGGGCAATGAGCAGTTCTTC
TRBJ1-2	TRBV27	-	few	CASSLAPGGVGGYTF	TGTGCCAGCAGTTTAGCCCCGGGTGGGGTCGGTGGCTACACCTTC
TRBJ2-5	TRBV6-1	-	-	CASRPTGTRGETQYF	TGTGCCAGCAGGCCGACAGGGACTAGGGGAGAGACCCAGTACTTC
TRBJ2-5	TRBV19	TRBD2	-	CASSTPGLKRETQYF	TGTGCCAGTAGTACTCCGGGACTAAAGAGGGAGACCCAGTACTTC
TRBJ1-1	TRBV29-1	-	few	CSVEDGVNTEAFF	TGCAGCGTTGAAGACGGGGTAAACACTGAAGCTTTCTTT
TRBJ1-1	TRBV2	-	-	CASSGTFNTEAFF	TGTGCCAGCAGTGGTACTTTCAACACTGAAGCTTTCTTT
TRBJ2-2	TRBV6-1	-	-	CASSTQGSGELFF	TGTGCCAGCAGTACACAGGGATCCGGGGAGCTGTTTTTT
TRBJ2-1	TRBV27	TRBD2	-	CATTNSGSSYNEQFF	TGTGCCACCACCAATAGCGGGAGTTCCTACAATGAGCAGTTCTTC
TRBJ1-6	TRBV19	-	few	CASSLQGENNSPLHF	TGTGCCAGTAGTTTACAGGGAGAGAATAATTCACCCCTCCACTTT
TRBJ2-5	TRBV2	TRBD1	-	CASRRDSEETQYF	TGTGCCAGCAGGAGGGACAGCGAAGAGACCCAGTACTTC
TRBJ1-2	TRBV28	-	few	CASSFERGYTF	TGTGCCAGCAGTTTCGAAAGGGGCTACACCTTC
TRBJ2-7	TRBV20-1	-	-	CSATTASYEQYF	TGCAGTGCTACAACAGCTAGCTACGAGCAGTACTTC
TRBJ2-1	TRBV5-4	-	-	CASSLDQPNEQFF	TGTGCCAGCAGCTTGGACCAACCCAATGAGCAGTTCTTC
TRBJ1-1	TRBV4-1	-	-	CASSLTEGEAFF	TGCGCCAGCAGCCTGACAGAAGGTGAAGCTTTCTTT
TRBJ1-1	TRBV14	-	-	CASSQDDPTEAFF	TGTGCCAGCAGCCAAGATGACCCTACTGAAGCTTTCTTT
TRBJ2-1	TRBV27	-	few	CASSPRLAGPGVNEQFF	TGTGCCAGCAGTCCCCGACTAGCCGGCCCAGGGGTAAATGAGCAGTTCTTC
TRBJ1-3	TRBV19	-	-	CASMGSGNTIYF	TGTGCCTCGATGGGCTCTGGAAACACCATATATTTT
TRBJ1-1	TRBV28	-	once	CASNLPGVNTEAFF	TGTGCCAGCAACCTACCCGGGGTCAACACTGAAGCTTTCTTT
TRBJ2-5	TRBV9	-	-	CASSSGLFPETQYF	TGTGCCAGCAGCTCGGGACTCTTCCCAGAGACCCAGTACTTC
TRBJ2-7	TRBV27	TRBD2	-	CASTSSGGLAGAHEQYF	TGTGCCAGCACTTCCTCCGGGGGGTTAGCGGGAGCCCACGAGCAGTACTTC
TRBJ2-3	TRBV12-3/TRBV12-4	TRBD2	-	CASSLSPGLGSSTDTQYF	TGTGCCAGCAGTTTGAGTCCGGGACTAGGGTCTAGCACAGATACGCAGTATTTT
TRBJ2-7	TRBV2	TRBD2	once	CASSVRMREGVEQYF	TGTGCCAGCAGTGTGCGTATGCGGGAGGGTGTCGAGCAGTACTTC
TRBJ2-6	TRBV20-1	-	-	CSAREQTGANVLTF	TGCAGTGCTAGAGAGCAGACTGGGGCCAACGTCCTGACTTTC
TRBJ1-2	TRBV20-1	-	large	CSAKDLQGGNYGYTF	TGCAGTGCTAAAGACTTGCAGGGAGGAAACTATGGCTACACCTTC
TRBJ1-1	TRBV19	-	few	CASGKGVNTEAFF	TGTGCCAGTGGAAAGGGGGTAAACACTGAAGCTTTCTTT
TRBJ1-2	TRBV7-9	TRBD1	once	CASSIQGGYGYTF	TGTGCCAGCAGCATACAGGGGGGCTATGGCTACACCTTC
TRBJ2-3	TRBV7-6	TRBD2	-	CASSLALGLAGRDTQYF	TGTGCCAGCAGCTTAGCCTTAGGACTAGCGGGAAGAGATACGCAGTATTTT
TRBJ1-2	TRBV6-1	TRBD1	few	CASSDEPGQGNYGYTF	TGTGCCAGCAGTGATGAGCCGGGACAGGGAAACTATGGCTACACCTTC
TRBJ1-5	TRBV28	-	few	CASSRFSGGRLYQPQHF	TGTGCCAGCAGCCGCTTCTCGGGGGGGCGCTTGTATCAGCCCCAGCATTTT
TRBJ2-3	TRBV4-1	TRBD1	-	CASSQDPGGAGTDTQYF	TGCGCCAGCAGCCAAGATCCAGGGGGCGCGGGCACAGATACGCAGTATTTT
TRBJ2-6	TRBV6-2/TRBV6-3	TRBD1	few	CASRTGHSGANVLTF	TGTGCCAGCAGGACAGGGCACTCTGGGGCCAACGTCCTGACTTTC
TRBJ1-5	TRBV20-1	TRBD1	-	CSAPDRETYSNQPQHF	TGCAGTGCCCCGGACAGGGAAACTTATAGCAATCAGCCCCAGCATTTT
TRBJ2-2	TRBV28	-	-	CASKRTAGNTGELFF	TGTGCCAGCAAAAGGACAGCCGGGAACACCGGGGAGCTGTTTTTT
TRBJ1-3	TRBV19	-	-	CASSLDLGGYTIYF	TGTGCCAGTAGTTTAGATCTCGGGGGATACACCATATATTTT
TRBJ2-7	TRBV27	TRBD1	-	CASSLGTGGLGEQYF	TGTGCCAGCAGCCTCGGGACAGGGGGCCTCGGGGAGCAGTACTTC
TRBJ2-1	TRBV7-9	TRBD1	-	CASSLRQGAYNEQFF	TGTGCCAGCAGCTTAAGACAGGGGGCATACAATGAGCAGTTCTTC
TRBJ1-2	TRBV7-2	-	-	CASSILQGRDGYTF	TGTGCCAGCAGCATCCTACAGGGAAGGGATGGCTACACCTTC
TRBJ2-6	TRBV5-5	-	-	CASSLAWSSGANVLTF	TGTGCCAGCAGCTTGGCTTGGAGCTCTGGGGCCAACGTCCTGACTTTC
TRBJ2-7	TRBV20-1	-	few	CSAGGWGSEQYF	TGCAGTGCGGGCGGCTGGGGAAGCGAGCAGTACTTC
TRBJ1-5	TRBV30	-	few	CAWSPGHRGGQPQHF	TGTGCCTGGAGTCCGGGACACCGGGGGGGTCAGCCCCAGCATTTT
TRBJ1-2	TRBV6-2/TRBV6-3	TRBD1	large	CASSYPPGQGANYGYTF	TGTGCCAGCAGTTATCCCCCGGGACAGGGGGCTAACTATGGCTACACCTTC